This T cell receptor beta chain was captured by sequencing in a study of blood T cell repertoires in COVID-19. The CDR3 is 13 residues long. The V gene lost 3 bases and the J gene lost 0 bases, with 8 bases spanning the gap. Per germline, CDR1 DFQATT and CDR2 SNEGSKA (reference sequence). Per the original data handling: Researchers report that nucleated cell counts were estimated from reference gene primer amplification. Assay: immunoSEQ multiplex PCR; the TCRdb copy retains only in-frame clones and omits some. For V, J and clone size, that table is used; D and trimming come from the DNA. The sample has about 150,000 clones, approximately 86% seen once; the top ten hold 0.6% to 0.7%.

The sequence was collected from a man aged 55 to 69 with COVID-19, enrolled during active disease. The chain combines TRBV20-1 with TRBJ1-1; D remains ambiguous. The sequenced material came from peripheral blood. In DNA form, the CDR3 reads TGCAGTGCTAGTACTGCGTTGAACACTGAAGCTTTCTTT. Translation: CSASTALNTEAFF.